This note documents a single TCR beta chain sequence. This specimen comes from a study of T cells in Graves' hyperthyroidism and ophthalmopathy. Amplified regions were TCR beta CDR3 sequences from RNA transcripts. Initially, a first-round RT-PCR of the TCR CDR3 employed the HTBI primer set. Via MiXCR, TCRdb re-called the multiplex PCR reads, giving one row per CDR3 protein. The profile covers roughly 570,000 distinct CDR3 sequences, with about 43% appearing a single time and around 8% taken by the ten largest. The V gene's germline CDR1 is MNHEY and CDR2 SVGEGT. Trimming pared 7 bases from V and 7 bases from J, leaving 14 bases between. The CDR3 loop spans 12 amino acids.

This clonotype was sampled from a woman between 18 and 30 years old with Graves' hyperthyroidism. Material for sequencing was peripheral blood or thyroid tissue (not recorded which). The rearrangement joins TRBV6-2 or TRBV6-3 to TRBJ2-7; D may match TRBD1 or TRBD2 (5 bases each). The CDR3 here is CASIKGPNEQYF. Here the CDR3 DNA reads TGTGCCAGCATAAAGGGACCGAATGAGCAGTACTTC.